These T cell receptor beta chains were read from a single sample in a study of cytomegalovirus exposure and HLA in healthy donors. Profiling relied on immunoSEQ multiplex PCR, and the TCRdb table lists in-frame clones only, not all of them. Among 50,000 to 70,000 clones, about 78% were seen once, and the ten largest hold 3%. Sequencing input: PBMCs. Receptors originate from a girl aged 10 to 17 in good health and CMV-seropositive. CDR3s include the opening cysteine and the closing phenylalanine or tryptophan. Each record gives: D gene, J gene, clone size, V gene, CDR3 protein, CDR3 DNA. The D gene is left open where the match is weak. Where a row states a size, it is once, few, many or the class of an expanded clone; other rows omit it.

NA TRBJ1-2 NA TRBV19 CASRPGVYGYTF TGTGCCAGTAGACCAGGGGTCTATGGCTACACCTTC
NA TRBJ2-1 NA TRBV30 CAWSIGGNEQFF TGTGCCTGGAGTATAGGGGGCAATGAGCAGTTCTTC
NA TRBJ1-6 NA TRBV4-3 CASSQVLQGYNSPLHF TGCGCCAGCAGCCAAGTCCTCCAGGGGTATAATTCACCCCTCCACTTT
TRBD1 TRBJ2-2 NA TRBV30 CAWSEETGYNTGELFF TGTGCCTGGAGTGAAGAGACAGGGTATAACACCGGGGAGCTGTTTTTT
TRBD2 TRBJ2-1 NA TRBV5-8 CASSSPSGRGEQFF TGTGCCAGCAGCTCCCCTAGCGGGAGGGGCGAGCAGTTCTTC
NA TRBJ2-1 NA TRBV11-2 CASSHLLGRRNEQFF TGTGCCAGCAGCCACCTCCTGGGCAGGAGGAATGAGCAGTTCTTC
NA TRBJ1-2 once TRBV28 CASSFIGQYGYTF TGTGCCAGCAGTTTCATTGGCCAATATGGCTACACCTTC
NA TRBJ1-1 few TRBV11-3 CASSLVQGSEAFF TGTGCCAGCAGCTTAGTCCAGGGCTCTGAAGCTTTCTTT
NA TRBJ1-6 few TRBV5-4 CASKPVWGRWNSPLHF TGTGCCAGCAAACCGGTATGGGGCCGGTGGAATTCACCCCTCCACTTT
NA TRBJ1-1 once TRBV14 CASSQVPTWQNTEAFF TGTGCCAGCAGCCAAGTACCGACATGGCAGAACACTGAAGCTTTCTTT